This T cell receptor (beta chain) emerged from a study of control samples from healthy donors and cancer patients. Data came from immunoSEQ multiplex PCR; TCRdb stores just in-frame clones and leaves some out. The profile shows 95,000 to 150,000 clones, 85% to 95% of them singletons. A few counts support this clone. This clonotype originated in a man aged 80 or over with head and neck cancer. Sequencing was done on a sample of PBMCs.

This CDR3 is CASSVDNTGYGYGYTF. DNA of the CDR3: TGTGCCAGCAGCGTAGACAATACAGGGTACGGCTATGGCTACACCTTC. The chain couples TRBV9 to TRBJ1-2; D is possibly TRBD1 (6 bases). CDR1 is SGDLS and CDR2 is YYNGEE in the germline V gene. This CDR3 spans 16 amino acids. Trimming removed 0 bases from V and 4 bases from J, with 16 bases in between.